This record concerns one TCR beta chain sequence. The sample belongs to a study of blood T cell repertoires in COVID-19. Study-wide context: Sample material is recorded as cDNA or gDNA derived from T cells, B-cell-depleted T cells, or PBMCs.

CDR1 and CDR2 (germline): SGHRS, YFSETQ. Between the trimmed V and J ends, which lost 3 bases and 5 bases, there was a span of 18 bases. This CDR3 has 17 residues. In the original analysis: Cell counts per sample came from amplifying reference gene primers. The data were produced by immunoSEQ multiplex PCR, yet TCRdb's version contains in-frame clones alone and is incomplete. The V and J calls and clone size come from that table; D and trimming were worked out from the DNA. The sample has approximately 85,000 clones; about 92% are singletons. The source of this sequence is a woman in her forties or fifties in a cohort sampled during active COVID-19. The sample comprised peripheral blood. V usage is TRBV5-1 and J usage is TRBJ1-6; D perhaps matches TRBD1 (6 bases). The CDR3 nucleotides are TGCGCCAGCAGCTCGACGTCGCCAGGGGTGAATAATTCACCCCTCCACTTT. Translation: CASSSTSPGVNNSPLHF.